The 21 T cell receptor beta chains in this list originate from one sample, sequenced in a study of neurological immune-mediated disorders. TCRdb redid the calling of the 5' RACE reads with MiXCR, one entry per CDR3 protein. In the table there are tens of thousands of distinct CDR3 sequences, approximately 4.3% of which are singletons. Sequenced sample: PBMCs. All receptors derive from a man aged 18 to 30 in good health.

This clonotype was observed many times. The genes are TRBV6-5 and TRBJ2-7; D call uncertain. The germline V and J ends were trimmed by 5 bases and 1 base, with 12 bases remaining between them. The CDR3 covers 14 residues. CDR1 is MNHEY and CDR2 is SVGAGI in the germline V gene. CDR3 sequence (DNA): TGTGCCAGCAGTCTAATCGATCAGTCCTACGAGCAGTACTTC. It yields the protein CASSLIDQSYEQYF.

This clonotype was counted many times. The rearrangement uses TRBV3-1 and TRBJ1-5; D not resolved. The CDR3 extends over 13 amino acids. The V gene lost 1 base and the J gene lost 7 bases, with 8 bases spanning the gap. Per germline, CDR1 LGHDT and CDR2 YNNKEL (reference sequence). The CDR3 sequence: CASSQGGLQPQHF. The CDR3, as DNA: TGTGCCAGCAGCCAAGGAGGATTACAGCCCCAGCATTTT.

This clonotype was seen many times. The chain couples TRBV7-3 to TRBJ2-3; 12 bases are a match to TRBD2. The CDR3 contains 15 residues. From germline, CDR1 is SGHTA and CDR2 FQGTGA. With V trimmed by 4 bases and J by 3 bases, 2 bases remained unmatched. The CDR3 region is CASSYLAGGTDTQYF. CDR3 coding DNA: TGTGCCAGCAGCTATCTAGCGGGGGGGACAGATACGCAGTATTTT.

This clonotype was seen repeatedly, ten times or more. This chain links TRBV29-1 with TRBJ2-1; the D gene could be TRBD1 or TRBD2 (6 bases each). CDR1 SQVTM and CDR2 ANQGSEA come from the germline V gene. V gave up 7 bases and J gave up 8 bases, with 21 bases separating them. The CDR3 runs to 14 residues. CDR3 coding DNA: TGCAGCGGACGGCGAGGGGGGCTCATGGATGAGCAGTTCTTC. It specifies CSGRRGGLMDEQFF.

The chain employs TRBV20-1 and TRBJ2-5, with TRBD1 matching over 11 bases. This CDR3 contains 15 residues. CDR1 DFQATT and CDR2 SNEGSKA come from the germline V gene (reference sequence). Trimming at V came to 2 bases and at J to 4 bases, leaving 6 bases not matched to a gene. For the CDR3, the DNA is TGCAGTGCTAGAAGGACAGGGGGCATGGTAGAGACCCAGTACTTC. It specifies CSARRTGGMVETQYF.

At least ten counts were recorded for this clonotype. The rearrangement uses TRBV7-9 and TRBJ2-7; 7 bases align to TRBD1. With V trimmed by 5 bases and J by 2 bases, 6 bases remained unmatched. Germline values: CDR1 SEHNR, CDR2 FQNEAQ (reference sequence). The CDR3 has 14 amino acids. The CDR3 reads CASSPRTGTYEQYF. The CDR3 nucleotides are TGTGCCAGCAGCCCCCGGACAGGCACCTACGAGCAGTACTTC. Complete variable domain (other parts from reference TRBV7-9 and TRBJ2-7): DTGVSQNPRHKITKRGQNVTFRCDPISEHNRLYWYRQTLGQGPEFLTYFQNEAQLEKSRLLSDRFSAERPKGSFSTLEIQRTEQGDSAMYLCASSPRTGTYEQYFGPGTRLTVT.

The V gene is TRBV5-1, the J gene TRBJ1-2, with D perhaps matching TRBD1 (5 bases). The CDR3 totals 13 residues. Trimming left V 0 bases short and J 6 bases short, with 9 bases between. Germline CDR1 SGHRS, CDR2 YFSETQ. The DNA of the CDR3 is TGCGCCAGCAGCTTGGGGACAATCAATGGCTACACCTTC. The encoded protein is CASSLGTINGYTF.

This clonotype was counted ten times or more. The chain carries TRBV29-1 and TRBJ1-4; 7 bases fit TRBD1. This CDR3 is built from 12 residues. J lost 6 bases, V lost 4 bases, and 2 bases had no gene match. Germline-derived CDR1 and CDR2 are SQVTM and ANQGSEA. CDR3 nucleotides: TGCAGCGTTGGAGGGACAGATGAAAAACTGTTTTTT. Amino acid sequence: CSVGGTDEKLFF.

This clonotype has ten or more counts. V usage is TRBV6-6 and J usage is TRBJ1-5; no clear D. The CDR3 length is 14 residues. V lost 3 bases and J 6 bases, leaving 12 bases between the germline ends. Per germline, CDR1 MNHNY and CDR2 SVGAGI (reference sequence). The chain's CDR3 is CASSYNGVGQPQHF. The CDR3 nucleotides read TGTGCCAGCAGTTATAACGGCGTCGGTCAGCCCCAGCATTTT.

This clonotype was counted many times. The CDR3 region has the DNA TGTGCCAGCAGCTTACAAGGGGGCGGGGGCTACACCTTC. It codes for CASSLQGGGGYTF. V is TRBV7-2 and J is TRBJ1-2; 7 positions match TRBD1. V lost 2 bases and J lost 8; bases outside the gene matches: 5. Germline V CDR1 and CDR2: SGHTA, FQGNSA. The CDR3 runs 13 residues.

This clonotype was seen repeatedly, ten times or more. The rearrangement uses TRBV24-1 and TRBJ2-1; the D gene is possibly TRBD1 (6 bases). The V and J ends lost 6 bases and 7 bases respectively, with 6 bases between them. The CDR3 has 11 residues. Germline V CDR1 and CDR2: KGHDR, SFDVKD. CDR3 DNA: TGTGCCACCAGTAGGGGGAATGAGCAGTTCTTC. Amino acids: CATSRGNEQFF.

This clonotype has ten or more counts. The genes are TRBV5-1 and TRBJ1-3; TRBD1 might be the D (5 bases). V was cut by 5 bases and J by 0 bases, with 18 bases left in between. Germline assignment: CDR1 SGHRS and CDR2 YFSETQ. The CDR3 totals 17 residues. CDR3 loop: CASSEGPSASSGNTIYF. CDR3 bases: TGCGCCAGCAGTGAGGGACCCTCTGCCTCCTCTGGAAACACCATATATTTT.

This clonotype was picked up many times. This chain joins TRBV20-1 and TRBJ1-1; D may be TRBD1 (6 bases). This CDR3 has 14 amino acids. The germline V and J ends were trimmed by 6 bases and 1 base, with 15 bases remaining between them. Germline V gene sequence: CDR1 DFQATT, CDR2 SNEGSKA (reference sequence). This chain's CDR3 is CSAQNRAWNTEAFF. The CDR3 bases are TGCAGTGCCCAGAACAGGGCCTGGAACACTGAAGCTTTCTTT.

This clonotype was observed at least ten times. CDR3 coding DNA: TGCGCCAGCAGCGTACGACAGGGGTTAAGGAACAATGAGCAGTTCTTC. Its translation: CASSVRQGLRNNEQFF. This chain links TRBV5-1 with TRBJ2-1; 8 nucleotides match TRBD1. The germline V gene has CDR1 SGHRS and CDR2 YFSETQ. The CDR3 sequence is 16 residues long. The junction had 11 bases not matched to a gene; V was cut back by 4 bases and J by 5 bases.

This clonotype was seen many times. The V call is TRBV4-3, the J call TRBJ1-4; 10 bases fit TRBD1. The germline V gene encodes CDR1 LGHNA and CDR2 YSLEER. There are 16 residues in the CDR3. The trim removed 0 bases at V and 5 bases at J, leaving 3 bases unmatched. CDR3 nucleotide sequence: TGCGCCAGCAGCCAAGAGATGGGACAGGGGAATGAAAAACTGTTTTTT. Its protein product is CASSQEMGQGNEKLFF.

In its sample, this clonotype was seen many times. The J gene is TRBJ1-3, the V gene TRBV20-1; no clear D gene. Germline V lookup: CDR1 DFQATT, CDR2 SNEGSKA (reference sequence). Deletions cut 3 bases from V and 0 bases from J, with 9 bases between. The CDR3 totals 14 residues. CDR3 in DNA: TGCAGTGCTAGCTTCTGGGGCTCTGGAAACACCATATATTTT. Residues: CSASFWGSGNTIYF.

In this sample, this clonotype turned up many times. V usage is TRBV2 and J usage is TRBJ2-7; D unclear. The CDR3 spans 12 residues. V lost 6 bases to trimming and J lost 3 bases, with 9 bases between them. In germline, CDR1 is SNHLY, CDR2 FYNNEI. The CDR3 nucleotides are TGTGCCAGCAGCCCGGATATCTACGAGCAGTACTTC. Its protein is CASSPDIYEQYF.

This clonotype was found many times. This chain uses TRBV5-1 with TRBJ1-1; D gene unclear. The V and J ends lost 0 bases and 2 bases respectively, with 8 bases between them. Germline V gene data show CDR1 as SGHRS and CDR2 as YFSETQ. The CDR3 extends over 14 amino acids. DNA of the CDR3: TGCGCCAGCAGCTTGGACTGGACCAACACTGAAGCTTTCTTT. Its translation is CASSLDWTNTEAFF. Full variable domain (missing parts from reference TRBV5-1 and TRBJ1-1): KAGVTQTPRYLIKTRGQQVTLSCSPISGHRSVSWYQQTPGQGLQFLFEYFSETQRNKGNFPGRFSGRQFSNSRSEMNVSTLELGDSALYLCASSLDWTNTEAFFGQGTRLTVV.

By proportion, this clonotype is medium-sized. CDR3 coding DNA: TGTGCCAGTACCCTCGGGGGAAACACCATATATTTT. Its protein is CASTLGGNTIYF. V gene TRBV19 combines with J gene TRBJ1-3, with D hard to call. Between the trimmed V and J ends, which lost 7 bases and 4 bases, there was a span of 8 bases. Looked up from germline, CDR1 is LNHDA and CDR2 is SQIVND (reference sequence). This CDR3 has 12 residues. Filled out from reference TRBV19 and TRBJ1-3, the complete variable domain reads DGGITQSPKYLFRKEGQNVTLSCEQNLNHDAMYWYRQDPGQGLRLIYYSQIVNDFQKGDIAEGYSVSREKKESFPLTVTSAQKNPTAFYLCASTLGGNTIYFGEGSWLTVV.

This clonotype was observed many times. The V call is TRBV24-1, the J call TRBJ1-2; D unclear. Trimming cost V 2 bases and J 5 bases, with 11 bases left between them. Germline CDR1 KGHDR, CDR2 SFDVKD. The CDR3 spans 14 residues. The CDR3 loop is CATSDSADIYGYTF. CDR3 DNA: TGTGCCACCAGTGATTCTGCAGATATTTATGGCTACACCTTC.

This clonotype was counted many times. This chain joins TRBV6-1 and TRBJ2-2; 9 bases line up with TRBD2. CDR3 size: 15 residues. Germline values: CDR1 MNHNS, CDR2 SASEGT. V was clipped by 7 bases and J by 6 bases; unmatched bases: 9. The CDR3 DNA follows: TGTGCCAGCATGAGGGCTAGCGGGGTCGCCGGGGAGCTGTTTTTT. This sequence encodes CASMRASGVAGELFF.